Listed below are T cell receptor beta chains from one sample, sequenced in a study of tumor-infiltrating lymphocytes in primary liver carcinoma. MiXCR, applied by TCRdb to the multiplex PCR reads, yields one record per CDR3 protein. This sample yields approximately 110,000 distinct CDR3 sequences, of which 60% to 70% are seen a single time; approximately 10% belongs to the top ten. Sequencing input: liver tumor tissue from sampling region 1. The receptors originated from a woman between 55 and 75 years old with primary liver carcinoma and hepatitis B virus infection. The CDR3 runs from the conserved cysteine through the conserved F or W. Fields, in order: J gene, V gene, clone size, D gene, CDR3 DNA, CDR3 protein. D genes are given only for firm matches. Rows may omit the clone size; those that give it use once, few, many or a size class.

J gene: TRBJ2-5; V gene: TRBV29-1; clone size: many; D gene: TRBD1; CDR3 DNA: TGCAGCGTAAGGACAGGGTGGTTGGAGACCCAGTACTTC; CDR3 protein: CSVRTGWLETQYF
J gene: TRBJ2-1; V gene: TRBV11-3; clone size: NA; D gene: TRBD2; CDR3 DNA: TGTGTCAGCAGTCTCCGACTAGCGGGAGTCAACAATGAGCAGTTCTTC; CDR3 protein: CVSSLRLAGVNNEQFF
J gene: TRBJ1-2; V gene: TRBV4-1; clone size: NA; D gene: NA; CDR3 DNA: TGCGCCAGCATCAACACCGGGACACGGAACTATGGCTACACCTTC; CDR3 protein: CASINTGTRNYGYTF
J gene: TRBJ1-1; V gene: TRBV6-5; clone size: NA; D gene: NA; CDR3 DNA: TGTACCAGCAGTTACTCGTATGGGGGACTCACTGAAGCTTCCTTT; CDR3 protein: CTSSYSYGGLTEASF
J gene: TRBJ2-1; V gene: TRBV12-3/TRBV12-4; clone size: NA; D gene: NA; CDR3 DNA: TGTGCCAGCTTGAGACTAGTGAGAATCTACAATGAGCAGTTCTTC; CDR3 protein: CASLRLVRIYNEQFF
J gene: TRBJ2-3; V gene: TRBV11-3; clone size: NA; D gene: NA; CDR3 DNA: TGTACCAGCAGCCCTAACAGCGGGCACACAGATATGCAGTATTTT; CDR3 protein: CTSSPNSGHTDMQYF
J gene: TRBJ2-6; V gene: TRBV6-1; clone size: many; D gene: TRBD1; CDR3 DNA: TGTGCCACCACAGGGGCGCAAACCCTCTCTGGGGCCAACGTCCTGACTTTC; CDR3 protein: CATTGAQTLSGANVLTF
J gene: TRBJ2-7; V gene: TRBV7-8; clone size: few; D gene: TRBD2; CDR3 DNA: TGTGCCAGCCGATTGACCGGGACTAGGGGAGAGCAGTACTTC; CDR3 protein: CASRLTGTRGEQYF
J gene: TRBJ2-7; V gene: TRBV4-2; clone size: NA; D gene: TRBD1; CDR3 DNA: TGTGCCAATAGCCAGGACAGGGGGCCCTACGAGCAGTACTTC; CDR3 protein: CANSQDRGPYEQYF
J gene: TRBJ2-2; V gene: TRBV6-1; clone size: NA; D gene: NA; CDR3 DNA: TGTGCCAGCAGTGCCCCGGGAAAGGGTGGCTCCGGGGAGCTGTTTTTT; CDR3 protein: CASSAPGKGGSGELFF
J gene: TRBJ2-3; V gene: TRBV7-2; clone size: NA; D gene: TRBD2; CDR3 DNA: TGTGCCAGCAGCTCCCGGACTAGCGGGAGAGTAGATACGCAGTATTTT; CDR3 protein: CASSSRTSGRVDTQYF
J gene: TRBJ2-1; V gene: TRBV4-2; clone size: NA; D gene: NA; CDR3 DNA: TGTGTCAGCAGTCCCGGAGGTGGCGGAGGCTACAATGAGCAGTTCTTC; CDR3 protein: CVSSPGGGGGYNEQFF
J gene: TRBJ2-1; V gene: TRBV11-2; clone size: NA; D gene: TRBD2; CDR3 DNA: TGTGCCAGCAACAGGAGACTAGCGGGAGGGCCGGGGGGAGAGCAGTTCTTC; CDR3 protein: CASNRRLAGGPGGEQFF
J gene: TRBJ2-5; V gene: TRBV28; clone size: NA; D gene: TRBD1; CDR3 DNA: TGTGTCAGCAGTAGCGGACAGGGTTTGGAGACCCAGTACTTC; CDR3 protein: CVSSSGQGLETQYF
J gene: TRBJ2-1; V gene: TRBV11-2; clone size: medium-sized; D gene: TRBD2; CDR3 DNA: TGTGCCAGCAGCTACGGAACTAGCGGGGGATACAATGAGCAGTTCTTC; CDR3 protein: CASSYGTSGGYNEQFF
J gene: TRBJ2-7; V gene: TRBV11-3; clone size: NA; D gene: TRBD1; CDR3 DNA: TGTGTCAGCAGTTATCGGACAGGCCTCTCCTACGAGCAGTACTTC; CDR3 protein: CVSSYRTGLSYEQYF
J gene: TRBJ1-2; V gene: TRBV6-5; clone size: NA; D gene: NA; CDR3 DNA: TGTGCCAGCAGCTACTCTGCAAGGCTGGCGAGGAGTGGCTACACCTTC; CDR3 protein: CASSYSARLARSGYTF
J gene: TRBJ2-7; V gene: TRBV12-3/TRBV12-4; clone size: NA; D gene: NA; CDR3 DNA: TGTGCTAGCAGTCTGACCGGGACGAAAACTTACGAGGAGTACTTC; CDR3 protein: CASSLTGTKTYEEYF
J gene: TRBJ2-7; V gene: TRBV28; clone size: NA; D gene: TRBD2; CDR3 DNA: TGTGCCAGCAGTCCCCGAGGGAGGGACTCCTTCGAGCAGTACTTC; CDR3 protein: CASSPRGRDSFEQYF
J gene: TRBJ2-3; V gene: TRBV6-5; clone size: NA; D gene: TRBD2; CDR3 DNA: TGTGCCAACAGTAAGCGGGGGCTAGCGAATATCATGCGGGGCACAGATACGCAGTATTTT; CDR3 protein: CANSKRGLANIMRGTDTQYF
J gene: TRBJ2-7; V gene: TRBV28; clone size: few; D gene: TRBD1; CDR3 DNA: TGTGCCACCAACAGGGGGAGCTCCTACGAGCAGTACTTC; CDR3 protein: CATNRGSSYEQYF
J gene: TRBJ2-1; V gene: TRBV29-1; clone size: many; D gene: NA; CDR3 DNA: TGCAGCGTTGAAGTACACCCCAACTCCTACAATGAGCAGTTCTTC; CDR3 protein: CSVEVHPNSYNEQFF
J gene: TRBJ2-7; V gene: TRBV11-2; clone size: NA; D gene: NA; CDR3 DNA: TGTGCCAGCAGCTACCAACCCACGGTCTCCCACTTCGAGCAGTATTTC; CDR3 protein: CASSYQPTVSHFEQYF
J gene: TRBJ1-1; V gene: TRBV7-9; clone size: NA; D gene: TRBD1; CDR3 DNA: TGTGCCAGCAGCCCAGGACAGGGTGGGACTGAAGCTTTCTTT; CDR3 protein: CASSPGQGGTEAFF
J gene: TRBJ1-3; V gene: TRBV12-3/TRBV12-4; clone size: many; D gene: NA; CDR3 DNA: TGTGCCAGCAGTTTTGCCGCCTCTGGAAACACCATATATTTT; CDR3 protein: CASSFAASGNTIYF
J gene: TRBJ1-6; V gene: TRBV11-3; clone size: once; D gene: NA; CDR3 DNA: TGTGCCAGCAGACTAACTAATTCACTCCTCCACTTT; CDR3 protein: CASRLTNSLLHF
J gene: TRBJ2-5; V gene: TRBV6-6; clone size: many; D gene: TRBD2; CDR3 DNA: TGTGCCAGCAGTTACGGACGGGCGGGAGGGGAGACCCAGTACTTC; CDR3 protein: CASSYGRAGGETQYF